This T cell receptor (beta chain) derives from a study of Graves' ophthalmopathy and Graves' hyperthyroidism. Germline V gene data show CDR1 as ENHRY and CDR2 as SYGVKD. The CDR3 totals 18 residues. Trimming took 4 bases from V and 7 from J; bases not matched to a gene: 18. As regards this clonotype: Its antigen is currently unknown.

Study results and caveats: Ophthalmopathy could be told apart from stable hyperthyroidism by a 13-signature model (around 85% sensitivity, approximately 81% specificity). Blood shared most expanded thyroid clonotypes above 0.001 frequency.

Amplifying from RNA transcripts, the study obtained TCR beta CDR3 regions. Second-round multiplex PCR followed a first-round RT-PCR using HTBI primers. One entry per CDR3 protein, called by TCRdb with MiXCR from the multiplex PCR reads. The sample records hundreds of thousands of distinct CDR3 sequences, about 38% being singletons. Establishment of the diagnosis relied upon clinical symptoms, serum thyroxine, TRAb, thyroid ultrasound and orbital computed tomography. The gene calls are TRBV10-3 and TRBJ2-2; 7 nucleotides match TRBD2. This clonotype originated in an adult man with Graves' ophthalmopathy. Material: peripheral blood. CDR3: CAISVWRRGGSLLGELFF. The CDR3 DNA is TGTGCCATCAGTGTTTGGAGGAGGGGCGGGAGTTTGCTCGGGGAGCTGTTTTTT.